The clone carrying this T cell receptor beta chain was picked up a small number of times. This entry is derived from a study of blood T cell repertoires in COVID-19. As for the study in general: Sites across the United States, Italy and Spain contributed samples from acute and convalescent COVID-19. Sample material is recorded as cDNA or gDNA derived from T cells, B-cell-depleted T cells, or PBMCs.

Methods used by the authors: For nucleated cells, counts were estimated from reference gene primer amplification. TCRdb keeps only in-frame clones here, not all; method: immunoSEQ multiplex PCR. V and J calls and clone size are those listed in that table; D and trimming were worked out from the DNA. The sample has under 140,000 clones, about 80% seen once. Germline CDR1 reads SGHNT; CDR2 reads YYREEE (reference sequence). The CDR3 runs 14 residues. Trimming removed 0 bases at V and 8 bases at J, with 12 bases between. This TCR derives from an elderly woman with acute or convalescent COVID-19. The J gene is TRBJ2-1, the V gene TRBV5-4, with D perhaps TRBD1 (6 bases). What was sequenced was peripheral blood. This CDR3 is CASSLVGRGYEQFF. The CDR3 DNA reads TGTGCCAGCAGCTTGGTGGGCAGGGGCTATGAGCAGTTCTTC. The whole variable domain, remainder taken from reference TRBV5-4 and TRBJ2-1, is ETGVTQSPTHLIKTRGQQVTLRCSSQSGHNTVSWYQQALGQGPQFIFQYYREEENGRGNFPPRFSGLQFPNYSSELNVNALELDDSALYLCASSLVGRGYEQFFGPGTRLTVL.